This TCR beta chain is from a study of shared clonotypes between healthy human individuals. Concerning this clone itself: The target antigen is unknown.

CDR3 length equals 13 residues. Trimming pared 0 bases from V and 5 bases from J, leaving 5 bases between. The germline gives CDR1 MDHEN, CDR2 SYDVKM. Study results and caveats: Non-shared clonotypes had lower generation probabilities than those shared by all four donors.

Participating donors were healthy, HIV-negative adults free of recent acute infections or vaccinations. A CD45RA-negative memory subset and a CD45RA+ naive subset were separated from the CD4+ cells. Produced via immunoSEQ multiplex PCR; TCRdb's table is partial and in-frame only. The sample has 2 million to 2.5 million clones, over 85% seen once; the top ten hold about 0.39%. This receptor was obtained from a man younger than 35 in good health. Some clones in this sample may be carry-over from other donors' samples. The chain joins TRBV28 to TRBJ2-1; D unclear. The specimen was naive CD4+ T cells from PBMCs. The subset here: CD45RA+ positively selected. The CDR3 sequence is CASSLWPDNEQFF. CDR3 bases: TGTGCCAGCAGTTTATGGCCCGACAATGAGCAGTTCTTC. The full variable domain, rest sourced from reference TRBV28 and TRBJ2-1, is DVKVTQSSRYLVKRTGEKVFLECVQDMDHENMFWYRQDPGLGLRLIYFSYDVKMKEKGDIPEGYSVSREKKERFSLILESASTNQTSMYLCASSLWPDNEQFFGPGTRLTVL.